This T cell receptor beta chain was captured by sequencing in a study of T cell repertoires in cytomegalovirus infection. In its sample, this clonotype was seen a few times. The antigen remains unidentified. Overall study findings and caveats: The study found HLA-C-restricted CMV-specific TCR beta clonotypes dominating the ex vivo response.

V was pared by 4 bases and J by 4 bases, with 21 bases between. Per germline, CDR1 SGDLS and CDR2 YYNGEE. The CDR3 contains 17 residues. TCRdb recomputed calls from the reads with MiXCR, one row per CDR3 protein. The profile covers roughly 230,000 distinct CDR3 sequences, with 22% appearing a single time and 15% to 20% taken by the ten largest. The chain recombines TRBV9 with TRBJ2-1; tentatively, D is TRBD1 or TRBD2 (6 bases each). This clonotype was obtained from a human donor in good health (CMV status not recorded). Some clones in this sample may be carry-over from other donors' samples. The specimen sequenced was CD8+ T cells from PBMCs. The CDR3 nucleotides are TGTGCCAGCAGCTCCCCCGGAGGACGGGGGCTTTACAATGAGCAGTTCTTC. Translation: CASSSPGGRGLYNEQFF.